A single sample is the source of the 15 T cell receptor beta chains below, sequenced in a study of blood T cell repertoires in COVID-19. Generated by immunoSEQ multiplex PCR, the TCRdb table keeps only in-frame clones and is missing some. The sample has some 260,000 clones; around 89% are singletons. The sequenced sample was PBMCs or T cells enriched from blood (not recorded which). Every receptor here comes from a man in his forties who had recovered from COVID-19.

The chain is built from TRBV24-1 and TRBJ2-3, with TRBD2 identical over 13 bases. This CDR3 has 19 amino acids. V was clipped by 0 bases and J by 2 bases; unmatched bases: 7. The germline CDR1 and CDR2 sequences are KGHDR and SFDVKD. CDR3 bases: TGTGCCACCAGTGATTTGGGTCGGACTAGCGGGAGAGTCACAGATACGCAGTATTTT. It specifies CATSDLGRTSGRVTDTQYF.

V and J are TRBV6-1 and TRBJ1-6, with 9 bases that match TRBD1. V lost 2 bases to trimming and J lost 6 bases; unmatched junction nucleotides: 5. Germline assignment: CDR1 MNHNS and CDR2 SASEGT. The CDR3 sequence is 16 residues long. CDR3 DNA: TGTGCCAGCAGTGAACGGAGACAGGGGGGTAATTCACCCCTCCACTTT. Amino acid sequence: CASSERRQGGNSPLHF.

The rearrangement joins TRBV5-1 to TRBJ1-4; D call uncertain. The CDR3 is made up of 14 amino acids. Germline CDR1 reads SGHRS; CDR2 reads YFSETQ. Trimming removed 4 bases from V and 8 bases from J, with 15 bases in between. CDR3 amino acids: CASSPSTQKEKLFF. DNA for the CDR3: TGCGCCAGCAGCCCGAGCACACAGAAGGAAAAACTGTTTTTT.

The genes are TRBV11-2 and TRBJ2-5, with 11 bases identical to TRBD2. J was trimmed by 4 bases and V by 0 bases; bases with no gene match: 16. The germline CDR1 and CDR2 sequences are SGHAT and FQNNGV. The length of the CDR3 is 20 residues. Here the CDR3 reads CASSLDDPGTSGNGGETQYF. For the CDR3, the DNA is TGTGCCAGCAGCTTAGACGATCCCGGGACTAGCGGAAATGGGGGAGAGACCCAGTACTTC.

The chain uses TRBV6-5 and TRBJ2-7; 9 bases map to TRBD2. The CDR3 runs to 14 residues. Trimming took 8 bases from V and 4 from J; bases not matched to a gene: 9. CDR1 is MNHEY and CDR2 is SVGAGI in the germline V gene. CDR3 protein: CASGPLAGVYEQYF. Here the CDR3 DNA reads TGTGCCAGCGGACCCTTAGCGGGGGTGTACGAGCAGTACTTC.

This chain connects TRBV6-5 to TRBJ2-7; D might be TRBD2 (6 bases). The V and J ends lost 8 bases and 3 bases respectively, with 20 bases between them. CDR1 and CDR2 (germline): MNHEY, SVGAGI. The CDR3 spans 15 residues. The CDR3 DNA sequence: TGTGCCAGCGCCGAGGATGGGGGGAGCGGCTACGAGCAGTACTTC. Protein: CASAEDGGSGYEQYF.

The rearrangement uses TRBV11-3 and TRBJ1-1, with a weak D call TRBD1 (6 bases). The CDR3 extends over 14 amino acids. V was cut by 0 bases and J by 7 bases, with 12 bases left in between. Germline values: CDR1 SGHNT, CDR2 YENEEA. The CDR3 coding sequence is TGTGCCAGCAGCTTAGAAAGGGACACCCGTGAAGCTTTCTTT. Residues: CASSLERDTREAFF.

This clone was found once. The chain uses TRBV12-5 and TRBJ1-6; 7 bases are a match to TRBD1. Germline V gene lookup returns CDR1 LGHNT and CDR2 FRNRAP. V lost 1 base to trimming and J lost 0 bases; unmatched junction nucleotides: 6. The CDR3 sequence is 18 residues long. This CDR3 reads CASGLAGTATSYNSPLHF. The CDR3 DNA follows: TGTGCTAGTGGTTTGGCCGGGACAGCGACCTCCTATAATTCACCCCTCCACTTT.

The gene calls are TRBV28 and TRBJ2-5; 10 bases align to TRBD2. Germline CDR1 MDHEN, CDR2 SYDVKM. J gave up 4 bases and V 2 bases, and 10 bases lay outside the gene matches. This CDR3 has 17 residues. The CDR3 DNA reads as TGTGCCAGCAGTTTACCGGGACTAGCGCCCCGGGGAGAGACCCAGTACTTC. Protein product: CASSLPGLAPRGETQYF.

The V and J genes are TRBV29-1 and TRBJ2-3; 11 nucleotides match TRBD2. CDR3 length: 14 residues. V was pared by 7 bases and J by 4 bases, with 7 bases of the junction left unmatched. From germline, CDR1 is SQVTM and CDR2 ANQGSEA. CDR3 residues: CSAVAGGRADTQYF. The DNA of the CDR3 is TGCAGCGCAGTAGCGGGAGGGAGGGCAGATACGCAGTATTTT.

This chain links TRBV28 with TRBJ2-5; 10 positions match TRBD2. Germline CDR1 reads MDHEN; CDR2 reads SYDVKM. The CDR3 contains 14 residues. The J segment lost 4 bases and the V segment lost 6 bases, leaving 5 bases of the junction unmatched. Written as DNA, the CDR3 is TGTGCCAGCAGACGAGTAGCGGGAGGAGAGACCCAGTACTTC. Translated, it gives CASRRVAGGETQYF. Variable domain in full (rest from reference TRBV28 and TRBJ2-5): DVKVTQSSRYLVKRTGEKVFLECVQDMDHENMFWYRQDPGLGLRLIYFSYDVKMKEKGDIPEGYSVSREKKERFSLILESASTNQTSMYLCASRRVAGGETQYFGPGTRLLVL.

V gene TRBV3-1 (or the pseudogene TRBV3-2) combines with J gene TRBJ2-5; 7 bases match TRBD2. Germline V gene lookup returns CDR1 LGHDT and CDR2 YNNKEL (reference sequence). This CDR3 region has 14 residues. V dropped 5 bases and J dropped 1; count of bases not matched to a gene: 4. The CDR3: CASSLRTSQETQYF. As DNA, the CDR3 is TGTGCCAGCAGCTTACGGACTAGCCAAGAGACCCAGTACTTC.

The chain employs TRBV29-1 and TRBJ1-2; D unresolved. CDR1 and CDR2 from the germline V gene are SQVTM and ANQGSEA. V lost 4 bases and J lost 2, with 11 bases in between. The CDR3 has 13 amino acids. CDR3 sequence (DNA): TGCAGCGTTGCTAACAGTCTCAACTATGGCTACACCTTC. This sequence encodes CSVANSLNYGYTF.

V gene TRBV6-6 combines with J gene TRBJ2-2; D is unclear. V lost 10 bases to trimming and J lost 6 bases, with 6 bases between them. Per the germline V gene, CDR1 is MNHNY and CDR2 is SVGAGI (reference sequence). The CDR3 is 10 amino acids. DNA of the CDR3: TGTGCCACCCAATCCGGGGAGCTGTTTTTT. This encodes CATQSGELFF.

The J gene is TRBJ1-2, the V gene TRBV27; D may be TRBD1 (5 bases). Germline CDR1 reads MNHEY; CDR2 reads SMNVEV (reference sequence). The CDR3 loop spans 14 amino acids. The V end was cut by 5 bases, the J end by 3 bases, with 13 bases between. CDR3 sequence: CASSPDKGDYGYTF. CDR3 sequence (DNA): TGTGCCAGCAGTCCGGACAAAGGCGACTATGGCTACACCTTC.